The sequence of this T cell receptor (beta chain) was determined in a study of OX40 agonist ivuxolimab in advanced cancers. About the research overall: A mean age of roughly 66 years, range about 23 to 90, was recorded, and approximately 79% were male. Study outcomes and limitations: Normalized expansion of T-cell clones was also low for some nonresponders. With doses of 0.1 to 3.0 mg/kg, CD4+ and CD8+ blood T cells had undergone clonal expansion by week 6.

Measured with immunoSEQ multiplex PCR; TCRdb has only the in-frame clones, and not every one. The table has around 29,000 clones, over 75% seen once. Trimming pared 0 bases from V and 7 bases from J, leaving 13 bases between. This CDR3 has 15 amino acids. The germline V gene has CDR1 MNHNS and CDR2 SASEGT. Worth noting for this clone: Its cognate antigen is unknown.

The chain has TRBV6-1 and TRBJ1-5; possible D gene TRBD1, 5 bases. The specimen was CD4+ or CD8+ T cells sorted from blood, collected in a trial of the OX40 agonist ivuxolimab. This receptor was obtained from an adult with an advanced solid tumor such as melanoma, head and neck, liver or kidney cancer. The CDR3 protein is CASSEAGGAGQPQHF. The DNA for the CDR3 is TGTGCCAGCAGTGAAGCGGGAGGGGCTGGACAGCCCCAGCATTTT.